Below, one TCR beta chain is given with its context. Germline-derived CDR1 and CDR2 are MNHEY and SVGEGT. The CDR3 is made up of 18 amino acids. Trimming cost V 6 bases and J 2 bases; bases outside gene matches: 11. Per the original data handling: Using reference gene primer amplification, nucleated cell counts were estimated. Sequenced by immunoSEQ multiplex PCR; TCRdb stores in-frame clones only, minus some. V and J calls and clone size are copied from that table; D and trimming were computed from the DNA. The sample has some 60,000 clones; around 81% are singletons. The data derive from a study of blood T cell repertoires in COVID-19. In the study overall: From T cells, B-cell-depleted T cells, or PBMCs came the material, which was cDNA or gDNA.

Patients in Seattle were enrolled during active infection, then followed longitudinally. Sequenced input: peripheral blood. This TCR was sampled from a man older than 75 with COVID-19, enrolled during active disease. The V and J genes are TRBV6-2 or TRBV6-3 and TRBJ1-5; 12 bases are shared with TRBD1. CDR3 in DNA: TGTGCCAGCAGACCTGCGGGACAGGGGGCAGGGGGCAATCAGCCCCAGCATTTT. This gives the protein CASRPAGQGAGGNQPQHF.